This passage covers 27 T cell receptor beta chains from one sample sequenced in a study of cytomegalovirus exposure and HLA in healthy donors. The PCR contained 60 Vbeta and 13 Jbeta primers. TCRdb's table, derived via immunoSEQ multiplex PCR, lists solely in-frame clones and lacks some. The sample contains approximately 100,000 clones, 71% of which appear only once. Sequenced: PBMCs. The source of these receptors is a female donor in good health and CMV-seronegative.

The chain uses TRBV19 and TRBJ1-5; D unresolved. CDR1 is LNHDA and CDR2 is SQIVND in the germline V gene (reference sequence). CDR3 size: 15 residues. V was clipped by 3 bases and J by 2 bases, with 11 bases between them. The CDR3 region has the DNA TGTGCCAGTAGTATCGGAGGGTTAGGCAATCAGCCCCAGCATTTT. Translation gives CASSIGGLGNQPQHF.

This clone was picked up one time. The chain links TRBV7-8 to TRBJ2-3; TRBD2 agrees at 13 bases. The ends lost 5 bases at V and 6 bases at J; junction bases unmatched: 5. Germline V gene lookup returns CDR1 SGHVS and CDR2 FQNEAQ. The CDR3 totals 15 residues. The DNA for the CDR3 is TGTGCCAGCAGCCGCGGGACTAGCGGGACCGATACGCAGTATTTT. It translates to CASSRGTSGTDTQYF.

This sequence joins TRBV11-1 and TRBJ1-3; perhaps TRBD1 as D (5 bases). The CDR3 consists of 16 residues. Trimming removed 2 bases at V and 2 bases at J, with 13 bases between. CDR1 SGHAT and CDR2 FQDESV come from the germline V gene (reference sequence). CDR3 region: CASSLQRAGAGNTIYF. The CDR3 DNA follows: TGTGCCAGCAGCTTACAACGCGCGGGGGCTGGAAACACCATATATTTT. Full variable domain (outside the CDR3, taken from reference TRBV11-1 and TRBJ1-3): EAEVAQSPRYKITEKSQAVAFWCDPISGHATLYWYRQILGQGPELLVQFQDESVVDDSQLPKDRFSAERLKGVDSTLKIQPAELGDSAMYLCASSLQRAGAGNTIYFGEGSWLTVV.

The CDR3 sequence: CAWTPLRLAGVRNTGELFF. DNA for the CDR3: TGTGCCTGGACCCCGTTAAGGCTAGCGGGGGTGAGGAACACCGGGGAGCTGTTTTTT. The chain couples TRBV30 to TRBJ2-2; TRBD2 matches at 10 bases. This CDR3 has 19 amino acids. Germline V gene data show CDR1 as GTSNPN and CDR2 as SVGIG (reference sequence). Losses at the gene ends were 4 bases for V and 1 base for J; bases not matched to a gene: 15.

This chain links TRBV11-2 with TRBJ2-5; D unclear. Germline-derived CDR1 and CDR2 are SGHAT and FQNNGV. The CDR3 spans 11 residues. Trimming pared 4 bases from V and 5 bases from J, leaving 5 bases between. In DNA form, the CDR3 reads TGTGCCAGCAGCTCGCGGGAGACCCAGTACTTC. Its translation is CASSSRETQYF.

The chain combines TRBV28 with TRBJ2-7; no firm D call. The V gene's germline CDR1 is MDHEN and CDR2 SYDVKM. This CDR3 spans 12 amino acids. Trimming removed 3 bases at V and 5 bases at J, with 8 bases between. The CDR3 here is CASSFRFDEQYF. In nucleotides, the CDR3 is TGTGCCAGCAGTTTCCGGTTCGACGAGCAGTACTTC.

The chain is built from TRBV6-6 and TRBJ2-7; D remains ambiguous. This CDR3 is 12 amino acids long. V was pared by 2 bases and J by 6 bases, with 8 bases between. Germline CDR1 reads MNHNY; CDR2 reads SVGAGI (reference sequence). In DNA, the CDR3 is TGTGCCAGCAGTTACGCCCTCGGCGAGCAGTACTTC. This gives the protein CASSYALGEQYF.

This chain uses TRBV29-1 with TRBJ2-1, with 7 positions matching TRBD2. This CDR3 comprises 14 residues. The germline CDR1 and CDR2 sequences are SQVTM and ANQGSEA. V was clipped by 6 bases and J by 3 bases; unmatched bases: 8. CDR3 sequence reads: CSVTLGLHYNEQFF. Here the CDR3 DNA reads TGCAGCGTGACCTTGGGACTACACTACAATGAGCAGTTCTTC.

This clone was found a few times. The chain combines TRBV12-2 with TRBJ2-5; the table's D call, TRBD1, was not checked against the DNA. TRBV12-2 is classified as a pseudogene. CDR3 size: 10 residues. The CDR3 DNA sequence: TGTGCAAGTCCCCATTGGCCACGGTACTTC. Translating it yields CASPHWPRYF.

The CDR3 DNA reads TGTGCCAGCAGCCCCTCCCCGGGGGGGTACAATGAGCAGTTCTTC. This codes for CASSPSPGGYNEQFF. The chain is built from TRBV5-4 and TRBJ2-1, with 8 bases that match TRBD2. Germline CDR1 reads SGHNT; CDR2 reads YYREEE (reference sequence). The CDR3 loop spans 15 amino acids. J was trimmed by 4 bases and V by 4 bases; bases with no gene match: 7.

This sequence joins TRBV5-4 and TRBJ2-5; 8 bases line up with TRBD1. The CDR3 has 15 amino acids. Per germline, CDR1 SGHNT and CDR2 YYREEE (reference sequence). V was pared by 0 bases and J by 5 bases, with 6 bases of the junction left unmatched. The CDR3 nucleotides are TGTGCCAGCAGCTTGGCACAGGGGGTATACGAGACCCAGTACTTC. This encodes CASSLAQGVYETQYF.

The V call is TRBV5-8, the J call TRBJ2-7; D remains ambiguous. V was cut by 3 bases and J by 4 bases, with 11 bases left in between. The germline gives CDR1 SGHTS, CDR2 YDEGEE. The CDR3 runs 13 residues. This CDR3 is CASSSNSRYEQYF. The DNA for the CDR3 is TGTGCCAGCAGCTCCAACAGCCGATACGAGCAGTACTTC.

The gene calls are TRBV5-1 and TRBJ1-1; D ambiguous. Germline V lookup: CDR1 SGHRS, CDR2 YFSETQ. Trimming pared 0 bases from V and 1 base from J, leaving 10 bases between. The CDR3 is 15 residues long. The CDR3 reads CASSLETAGNTEAFF. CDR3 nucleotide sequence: TGCGCCAGCAGCTTGGAAACGGCGGGGAACACTGAAGCTTTCTTT.

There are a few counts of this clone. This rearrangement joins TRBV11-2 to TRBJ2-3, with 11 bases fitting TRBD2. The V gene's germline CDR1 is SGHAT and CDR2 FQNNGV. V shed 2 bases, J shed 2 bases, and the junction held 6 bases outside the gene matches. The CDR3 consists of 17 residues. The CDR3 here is CASSLSGLAVFTDTQYF. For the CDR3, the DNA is TGTGCCAGCAGCTTATCGGGACTAGCGGTCTTCACAGATACGCAGTATTTT.

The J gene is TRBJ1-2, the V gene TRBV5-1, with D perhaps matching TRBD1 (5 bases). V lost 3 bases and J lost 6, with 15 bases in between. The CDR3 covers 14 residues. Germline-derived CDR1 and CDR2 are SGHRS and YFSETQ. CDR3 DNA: TGCGCCAGCAGCTCGGGTGACAGCTGGGATGGCTACACCTTC. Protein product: CASSSGDSWDGYTF.

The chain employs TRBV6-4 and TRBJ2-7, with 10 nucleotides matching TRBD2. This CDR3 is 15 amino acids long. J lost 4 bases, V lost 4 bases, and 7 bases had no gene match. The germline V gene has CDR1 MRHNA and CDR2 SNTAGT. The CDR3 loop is CASSVSSSGSYEQYF. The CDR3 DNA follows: TGTGCCAGCAGTGTGAGTTCTAGCGGGAGTTACGAGCAGTACTTC.

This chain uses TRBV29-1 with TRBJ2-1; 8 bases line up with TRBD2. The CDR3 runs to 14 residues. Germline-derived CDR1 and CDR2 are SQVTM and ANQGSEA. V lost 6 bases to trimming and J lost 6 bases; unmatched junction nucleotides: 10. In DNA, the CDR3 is TGCAGCGTGGCCCCCAGCGGGAGAGCCAATGAGCAGTTCTTC. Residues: CSVAPSGRANEQFF.

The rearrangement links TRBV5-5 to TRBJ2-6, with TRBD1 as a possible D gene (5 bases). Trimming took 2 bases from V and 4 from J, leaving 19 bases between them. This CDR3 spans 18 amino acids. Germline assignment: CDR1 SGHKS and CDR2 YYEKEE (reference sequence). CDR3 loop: CASSFVMGHPSGANVLTF. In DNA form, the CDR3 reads TGTGCCAGCAGCTTCGTTATGGGGCACCCCTCGGGGGCCAACGTCCTGACTTTC.

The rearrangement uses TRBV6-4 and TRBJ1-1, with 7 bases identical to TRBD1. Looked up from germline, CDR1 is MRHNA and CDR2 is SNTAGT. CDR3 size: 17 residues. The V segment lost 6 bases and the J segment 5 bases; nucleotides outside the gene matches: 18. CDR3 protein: CASSASEGQYTVTEAFF. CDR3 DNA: TGTGCCAGCAGCGCCTCCGAGGGACAGTACACCGTTACTGAAGCTTTCTTT.

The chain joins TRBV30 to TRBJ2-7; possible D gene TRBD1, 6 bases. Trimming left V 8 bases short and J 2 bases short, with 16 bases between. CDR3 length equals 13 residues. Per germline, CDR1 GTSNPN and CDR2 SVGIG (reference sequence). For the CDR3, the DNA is TGTGCCGTAAAACCAGGGGCCACCTACGAGCAGTACTTC. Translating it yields CAVKPGATYEQYF.

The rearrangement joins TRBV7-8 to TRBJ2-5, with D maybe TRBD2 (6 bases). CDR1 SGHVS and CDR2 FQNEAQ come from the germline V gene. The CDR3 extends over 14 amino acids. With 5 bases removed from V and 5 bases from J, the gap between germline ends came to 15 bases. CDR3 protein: CASSPHPSVETQYF. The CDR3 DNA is TGTGCCAGCAGCCCCCACCCTAGCGTCGAGACCCAGTACTTC. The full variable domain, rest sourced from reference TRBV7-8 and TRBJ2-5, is GAGVSQSPRYKVAKRGQDVALRCDPISGHVSLFWYQQALGQGPEFLTYFQNEAQLDKSGLPSDRFFAERPEGSVSTLKIQRTQQEDSAVYLCASSPHPSVETQYFGPGTRLLVL.

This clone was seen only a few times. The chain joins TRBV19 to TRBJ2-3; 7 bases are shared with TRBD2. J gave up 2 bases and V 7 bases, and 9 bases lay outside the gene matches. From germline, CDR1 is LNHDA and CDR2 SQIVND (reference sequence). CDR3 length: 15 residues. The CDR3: CASMRGGSYTDTQYF. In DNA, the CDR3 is TGTGCCAGTATGAGGGGCGGGAGCTACACAGATACGCAGTATTTT.

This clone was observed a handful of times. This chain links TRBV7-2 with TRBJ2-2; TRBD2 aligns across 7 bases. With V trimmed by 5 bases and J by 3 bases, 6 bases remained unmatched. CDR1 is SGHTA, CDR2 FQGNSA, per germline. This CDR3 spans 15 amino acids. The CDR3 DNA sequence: TGTGCCAGCAGCCTGGTAGCGGGTTACACCGGGGAGCTGTTTTTT. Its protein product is CASSLVAGYTGELFF.

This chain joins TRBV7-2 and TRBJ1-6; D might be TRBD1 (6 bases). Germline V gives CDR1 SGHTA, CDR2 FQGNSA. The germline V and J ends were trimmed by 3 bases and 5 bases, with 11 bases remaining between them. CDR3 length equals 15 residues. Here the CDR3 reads CASSLAGGDNSPLHF. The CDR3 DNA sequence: TGTGCCAGCAGCTTGGCGGGGGGCGATAATTCACCCCTCCACTTT.

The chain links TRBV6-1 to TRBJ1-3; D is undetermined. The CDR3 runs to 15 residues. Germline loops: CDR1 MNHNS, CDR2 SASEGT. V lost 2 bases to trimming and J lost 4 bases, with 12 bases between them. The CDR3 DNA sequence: TGTGCCAGCAGTGAAAAAGAGGAGCCCGGAAACACCATATATTTT. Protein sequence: CASSEKEEPGNTIYF.

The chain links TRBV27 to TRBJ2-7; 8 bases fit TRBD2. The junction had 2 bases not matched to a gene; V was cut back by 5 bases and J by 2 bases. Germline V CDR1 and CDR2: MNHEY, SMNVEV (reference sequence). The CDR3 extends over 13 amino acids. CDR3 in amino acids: CASSPGLAYEQYF. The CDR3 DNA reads TGTGCCAGCAGTCCGGGACTAGCCTACGAGCAGTACTTC.

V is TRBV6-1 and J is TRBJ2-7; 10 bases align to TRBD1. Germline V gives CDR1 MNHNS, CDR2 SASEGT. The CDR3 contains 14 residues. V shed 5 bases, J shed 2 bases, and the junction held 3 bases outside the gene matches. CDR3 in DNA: TGTGCCAGCAGTCTGACAGGGGGCCCCTACGAGCAGTACTTC. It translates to CASSLTGGPYEQYF.